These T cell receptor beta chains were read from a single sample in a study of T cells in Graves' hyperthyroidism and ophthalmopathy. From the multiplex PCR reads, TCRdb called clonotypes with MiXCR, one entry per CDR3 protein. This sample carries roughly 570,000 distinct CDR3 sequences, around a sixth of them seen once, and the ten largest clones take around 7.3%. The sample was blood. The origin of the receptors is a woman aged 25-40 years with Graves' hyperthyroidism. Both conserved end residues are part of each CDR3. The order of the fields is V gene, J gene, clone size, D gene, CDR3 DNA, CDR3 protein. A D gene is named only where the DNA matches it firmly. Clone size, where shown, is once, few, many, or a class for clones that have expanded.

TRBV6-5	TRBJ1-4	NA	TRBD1	TGTGCCAGCAGTTATCTGGGACAGTCTAATGAAAAACTGTTTTTT	CASSYLGQSNEKLFF
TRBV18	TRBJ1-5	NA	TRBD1	TGTGCCAGCTCACCATCCCAGGGGGGAGATAGCAATCAGCCCCAGCATTTT	CASSPSQGGDSNQPQHF
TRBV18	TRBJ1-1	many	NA	TGTGCCAGCTCACCATCTTACAGGGCAGAAGCTTTCTTT	CASSPSYRAEAFF
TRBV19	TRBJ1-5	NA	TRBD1	TGTGCCAGTAGCAGGACAGGAGTTAGCAATCAGCCCCAGCATTTT	CASSRTGVSNQPQHF
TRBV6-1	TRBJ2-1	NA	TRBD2	TGTGCCAGCAGGACGCGGGGACTAGCGGGAAACAATGAGCAGTTCTTC	CASRTRGLAGNNEQFF
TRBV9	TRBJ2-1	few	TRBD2	TGTGCCAGCAGCGTGAGGACTAGCTCCCATGAGCAGTTCTTC	CASSVRTSSHEQFF
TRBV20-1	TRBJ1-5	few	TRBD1	TGCAGTGCTAAACCTCTGGGACAGCCCAGCCAGCATTTT	CSAKPLGQPSQHF
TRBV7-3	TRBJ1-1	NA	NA	TGTGCCAGCAGCCTACACGGACAGAGCACTGAAGCTTTCTTT	CASSLHGQSTEAFF
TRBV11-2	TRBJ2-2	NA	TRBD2	TGTACCAGCAGCTTAGAGCGCAGCCTAGCGGAGAAAACCGGGGAGCTGTTTTTT	CTSSLERSLAEKTGELFF
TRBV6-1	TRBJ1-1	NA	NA	TGTGCCAGCAGTTCCACCGGGGGGGGCATGAACACTGAAGCTTTCTTT	CASSSTGGGMNTEAFF
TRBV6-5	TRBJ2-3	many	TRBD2	TGTGCCAGCAGTTACTCGGGACTAGCGGGAATAGACAAAAGCACAGATACGCAGTATTTT	CASSYSGLAGIDKSTDTQYF
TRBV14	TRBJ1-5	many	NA	TGTGCCAGTAGCCAGGGGCCCAATCAGCCCCAGCATTTT	CASSQGPNQPQHF
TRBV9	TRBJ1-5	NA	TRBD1	TGTGCCAGCAGCCTTGGACAGGGCCTCAATCAGCCCCAGCATTTT	CASSLGQGLNQPQHF
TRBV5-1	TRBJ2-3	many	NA	TGCGCCAGCAATGGGCAGGGCCACACAGATACGCAGTATTTT	CASNGQGHTDTQYF
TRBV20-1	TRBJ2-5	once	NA	TGCAGTGCTAGAGCAAGAGACCATCGGACCCAGTACTTC	CSARARDHRTQYF
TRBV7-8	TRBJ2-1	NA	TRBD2	TGTGCCAGCAGCTTTGGGACTAGCGGGAGCATCAATGAGCAGTTCTTC	CASSFGTSGSINEQFF
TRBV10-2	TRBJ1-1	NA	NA	TGCGCCAGCATTGGCGACGGGAACACTGAAGCTTTCTTT	CASIGDGNTEAFF
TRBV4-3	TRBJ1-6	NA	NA	TGCGCCAGCAGCCAAAAAGAGAATTCACCCCTCCACTTT	CASSQKENSPLHF
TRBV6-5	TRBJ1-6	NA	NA	TGTGCCAGCAGTTACTCCGGGGGGTTTAATTCACCCCTCCACTTT	CASSYSGGFNSPLHF
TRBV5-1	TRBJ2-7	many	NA	TGCGCCAGCAGCTTCCGGGGTTCCCCGGACGAGCAGTACTTC	CASSFRGSPDEQYF
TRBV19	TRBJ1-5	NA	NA	TGTGCCAGTAGTCCTGGGAGTCGTCAGCCCCAGCATTTT	CASSPGSRQPQHF
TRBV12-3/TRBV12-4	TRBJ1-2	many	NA	TGTGCCACCCGATTAGGGGGGCTCTTGGGCTACACCTTC	CATRLGGLLGYTF
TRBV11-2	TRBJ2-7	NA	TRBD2	TGTGCCAGCAGCTTAGTGGCGGGAGATGGGGGCGAGCAGTACTTC	CASSLVAGDGGEQYF
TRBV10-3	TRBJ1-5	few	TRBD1	TGTGCCATCAGTAAGGGGGCTTGGGATCAGCCCCAGCATTTT	CAISKGAWDQPQHF
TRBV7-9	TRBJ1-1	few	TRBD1	TGTGCCAGCAGCCGGACAGGGCCTTTGGGGAACACTGAAGCTTTCTTT	CASSRTGPLGNTEAFF
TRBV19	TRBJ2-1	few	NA	TGTGCCAGTAGTATCGCCCTAGTTTCCTACAATGAGCAGTTCTTC	CASSIALVSYNEQFF
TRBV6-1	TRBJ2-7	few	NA	TGTGCCAGCAGTGGGCTTCCTTACGAGCAGTACTTC	CASSGLPYEQYF
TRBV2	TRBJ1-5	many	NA	TGTGCCACCGCTCACCTGGGCAATCAGCCCCAGCATTTT	CATAHLGNQPQHF
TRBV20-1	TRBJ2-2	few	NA	TGCAGTGCTAGTGGAAGGGAGATCGGGGAGCTGTTTTTT	CSASGREIGELFF
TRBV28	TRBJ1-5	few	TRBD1	TGTGCCAGCAGGGGGGGACAGGGGGCAAGGCAGCCCCAGCATTTT	CASRGGQGARQPQHF
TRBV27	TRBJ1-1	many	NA	TGTGCCAGCAGTTTACCGGGGGCTGAAGCTTTCTTT	CASSLPGAEAFF
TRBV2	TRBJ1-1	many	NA	TGTGCCAGCGAGGGACTTCGGCCTGAAGCTTTCTTT	CASEGLRPEAFF
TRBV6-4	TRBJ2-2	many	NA	TGTGCCAGCAGTGATGGGGGAGATGACACCGGGGAGCTGTTTTTT	CASSDGGDDTGELFF